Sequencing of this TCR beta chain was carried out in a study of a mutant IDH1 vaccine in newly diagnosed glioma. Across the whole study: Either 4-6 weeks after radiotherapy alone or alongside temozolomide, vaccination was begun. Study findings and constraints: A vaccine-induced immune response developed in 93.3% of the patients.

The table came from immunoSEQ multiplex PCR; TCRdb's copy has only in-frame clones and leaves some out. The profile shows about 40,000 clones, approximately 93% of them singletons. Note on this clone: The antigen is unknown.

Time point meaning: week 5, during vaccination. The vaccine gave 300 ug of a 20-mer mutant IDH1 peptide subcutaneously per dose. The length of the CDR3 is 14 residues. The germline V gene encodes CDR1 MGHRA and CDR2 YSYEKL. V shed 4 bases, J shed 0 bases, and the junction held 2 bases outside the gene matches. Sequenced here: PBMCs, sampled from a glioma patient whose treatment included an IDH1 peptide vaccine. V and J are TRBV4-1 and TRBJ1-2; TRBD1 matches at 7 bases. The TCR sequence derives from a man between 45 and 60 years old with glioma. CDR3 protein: CASSRDRTNYGYTF. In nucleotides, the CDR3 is TGCGCCAGCAGCCGGGACAGAACTAACTATGGCTACACCTTC.